These 25 T cell receptor beta chains were all obtained from the same sample, sequenced in a study of cytomegalovirus exposure and HLA in healthy donors. The PCR was carried out with 60 Vbeta primers and 13 Jbeta primers. The repertoire was sequenced with immunoSEQ multiplex PCR; TCRdb's copy has only in-frame clones and lacks some. The sample shows 180,000 or so clones, and 0.7% to 0.8% sits with its ten largest clones. Sequenced input: PBMCs. The source is a woman younger than 35 in good health and CMV-seropositive.

The rearrangement uses TRBV30 and TRBJ2-7, with unresolved D. Per the germline V gene, CDR1 is GTSNPN and CDR2 is SVGIG (reference sequence). CDR3 length: 11 amino acids. V lost 1 base, J lost 3 bases, and 4 bases lay in between. The CDR3 DNA reads TGTGCCTGGAGTGCAAACTACGAGCAGTACTTC. Its translation: CAWSANYEQYF.

The rearrangement links TRBV5-1 to TRBJ2-5; 9 bases are a match to TRBD1. The J call is uncertain, as TRBJ2-7 better fits the DNA end. The CDR3 has 15 residues. Germline CDR1 reads SGHRS; CDR2 reads YFSETQ. CDR3 DNA sequence: TGCGCCAGCAGTATAGAGGGGACAGGGCCCCACGAGCAGTACTTC. Translation gives CASSIEGTGPHEQYF.

V gene TRBV7-3 combines with J gene TRBJ1-1; D is perhaps TRBD1 (5 bases). CDR1 is SGHTA, CDR2 FQGTGA, per germline. CDR3 length: 20 amino acids. V was pared by 1 base and J by 5 bases, with 29 bases between. CDR3 in DNA: TGTGCCAGCAGCTTAATAGGTATCTCCCGCGCGGGGGGGACTTTGACTGAAGCTTTCTTT. Its protein is CASSLIGISRAGGTLTEAFF.

The J gene is TRBJ1-6, the V gene TRBV7-9, with D possibly TRBD1 on 6 matching bases. Germline CDR1 is SEHNR and CDR2 is FQNEAQ (reference sequence). Deletions cut 5 bases from V and 12 bases from J, with 14 bases between. The CDR3 runs to 13 residues. CDR3 DNA: TGTGCCAGCAGCCCAGGCCCAGGGGTACCCCTCCACTTT. Translated: CASSPGPGVPLHF.

The V call is TRBV5-1, the J call TRBJ2-3; 10 bases map to TRBD2. CDR1 is SGHRS, CDR2 YFSETQ, per germline. V was pared by 0 bases and J by 3 bases, with 4 bases of the junction left unmatched. This CDR3 contains 16 residues. CDR3 sequence reads: CASSLALAGATDTQYF. In nucleotides, the CDR3 is TGCGCCAGCAGCTTGGCCCTAGCGGGAGCGACAGATACGCAGTATTTT.

CDR3 protein: CASSEAVRFYGYTF. The CDR3 DNA is TGTGCCAGCAGTGAAGCGGTCAGATTCTATGGCTACACCTTC. The chain is built from TRBV6-1 and TRBJ1-2; no definite D call. The CDR3 runs to 14 residues. V was pared by 0 bases and J by 4 bases, with 9 bases between. Looked up from germline, CDR1 is MNHNS and CDR2 is SASEGT.

This chain's CDR3 is CASSERRDRSYGYTF. CDR3 bases: TGTGCCAGCAGTGAGAGGCGGGACAGATCCTATGGCTACACCTTC. V and J are TRBV2 and TRBJ1-2; 7 bases match TRBD1. Trimming took 3 bases from V and 4 from J; bases not matched to a gene: 8. The CDR3 covers 15 residues. The germline V gene encodes CDR1 SNHLY and CDR2 FYNNEI. Variable domain in full (rest from reference TRBV2 and TRBJ1-2): EPEVTQTPSHQVTQMGQEVILRCVPISNHLYFYWYRQILGQKVEFLVSFYNNEISEKSEIFDDQFSVERPDGSNFTLKIRSTKLEDSAMYFCASSERRDRSYGYTFGSGTRLTVV.

The V call is TRBV18, the J call TRBJ1-3; TRBD1 might be the D (6 bases). CDR1 KGHSH and CDR2 LQKENI come from the germline V gene. The germline V and J ends were trimmed by 6 bases and 4 bases, with 19 bases remaining between them. The CDR3 loop spans 16 amino acids. The CDR3 loop reads CASSPRTAPGGNTIYF. DNA of the CDR3: TGTGCCAGCTCCCCTCGGACAGCACCTGGCGGAAACACCATATATTTT. Looking up the rest from reference TRBV18 and TRBJ1-3 gives the full variable domain: NAGVMQNPRHLVRRRGQEARLRCSPMKGHSHVYWYRQLPEEGLKFMVYLQKENIIDESGMPKERFSAEFPKEGPSILRIQQVVRGDSAAYFCASSPRTAPGGNTIYFGEGSWLTVV.

The genes are TRBV7-2 and TRBJ2-3, with 14 positions matching TRBD2. Germline trimming cut 0 bases from V and 2 bases from J; bases unmatched to any gene: 10. CDR3 length: 20 amino acids. Germline CDR1 SGHTA, CDR2 FQGNSA. CDR3 nucleotide sequence: TGTGCCAGCAGCTTAGCCCAAAAAGGGACTAGCGGGGGATACACAGATACGCAGTATTTT. It codes for CASSLAQKGTSGGYTDTQYF.

The CDR3 loop is CASSASGYGEQYF. The CDR3 DNA reads TGTGCCAGCAGCGCAAGCGGGTACGGCGAGCAGTACTTC. The chain is built from TRBV11-2 and TRBJ2-7; TRBD2 is a possible D gene (6 bases). Trimming removed 5 bases at V and 6 bases at J, with 14 bases between. CDR1 SGHAT and CDR2 FQNNGV come from the germline V gene. CDR3 size: 13 residues.

The chain links TRBV5-1 to TRBJ2-3; D is undetermined. This CDR3 comprises 15 residues. V shed 4 bases and J shed 5 bases, with 17 bases lying between them. CDR1 is SGHRS, CDR2 YFSETQ, per germline. This CDR3 reads CASSDISGPKDTQYF. In DNA, the CDR3 is TGCGCCAGCAGCGACATATCAGGCCCTAAAGATACGCAGTATTTT.

The gene calls are TRBV5-6 and TRBJ1-2; D call uncertain. Trimming shortened V by 1 base and J by 8 bases, and 9 bases separated the two germline ends. Germline V gene lookup returns CDR1 SGHDT and CDR2 YYEEEE. The CDR3 spans 12 residues. In DNA, the CDR3 is TGTGCCAGCAGCTTGCGGACTGCAGGCTACACCTTC. Encoded protein: CASSLRTAGYTF.

The J gene is TRBJ2-3, the V gene TRBV6-6; D may be TRBD2 (5 bases). The CDR3 length is 12 residues. Germline CDR1 and CDR2: MNHNY and SVGAGI (reference sequence). Trimming shortened V by 6 bases and J by 2 bases, and 6 bases separated the two germline ends. The CDR3 DNA follows: TGTGCCAGCAGGGACTTCACAGATACGCAGTATTTT. This encodes CASRDFTDTQYF.

The chain is built from TRBV19 and TRBJ2-3; tentatively, D is TRBD1 (5 bases). The germline V gene encodes CDR1 LNHDA and CDR2 SQIVND (reference sequence). The CDR3 has 13 residues. Trimming removed 4 bases at V and 3 bases at J, with 8 bases between. This CDR3 reads CASSTDSTDTQYF. DNA of the CDR3: TGTGCCAGTAGTACCGACAGTACAGATACGCAGTATTTT.

The chain joins TRBV18 to TRBJ1-1, with 9 bases that match TRBD1. Germline trimming cut 6 bases from V and 6 bases from J; bases unmatched to any gene: 14. CDR1 and CDR2 (germline): KGHSH, LQKENI. This CDR3 is built from 16 residues. The CDR3 here is CASSRGTGYVASEAFF. Here the CDR3 DNA reads TGTGCCAGCTCCCGCGGGACAGGGTATGTAGCATCTGAAGCTTTCTTT.

The chain is built from TRBV19 and TRBJ2-7; 7 bases match TRBD1. Unmatched junction bases numbered 5, after V lost 3 bases and J lost 3 bases. The CDR3 extends over 14 amino acids. Germline loops: CDR1 LNHDA, CDR2 SQIVND (reference sequence). The CDR3: CASSIIGTDYEQYF. CDR3 sequence (DNA): TGTGCCAGTAGTATCATCGGGACAGACTACGAGCAGTACTTC.

V is TRBV2 and J is TRBJ1-5; 8 bases are a match to TRBD1. The CDR3 consists of 14 residues. With 8 bases clipped from V and 2 bases from J, the junction kept 5 bases outside the gene matches. Looked up from germline, CDR1 is SNHLY and CDR2 is FYNNEI. The CDR3 coding sequence is TGTGCCAGCTCGGGACAGGCCGGCAATCAGCCCCAGCATTTT. Its protein product is CASSGQAGNQPQHF.

V usage is TRBV7-2 and J usage is TRBJ2-2, with D perhaps TRBD2 (5 bases). V dropped 2 bases and J dropped 6 bases, with 19 bases sitting between them. The germline V gene encodes CDR1 SGHTA and CDR2 FQGNSA. This CDR3 is built from 17 residues. CDR3 in DNA: TGTGCCAGCAGCTTATTGGTGCCGGGGTCGGGATCCGGGGAGCTGTTTTTT. Amino acids: CASSLLVPGSGSGELFF.

The CDR3 coding sequence is TGTGCCAGCAGCCAAGCAGCGGGGGGCTACGAGCAGTACTTC. Its protein product is CASSQAAGGYEQYF. This chain uses TRBV7-9 with TRBJ2-7, with 9 bases identical to TRBD2. Germline CDR1 SEHNR, CDR2 FQNEAQ (reference sequence). The CDR3 is 14 amino acids. Unmatched junction bases numbered 5, after V lost 5 bases and J lost 3 bases. Variable domain in full (rest from reference TRBV7-9 and TRBJ2-7): DTGVSQNPRHKITKRGQNVTFRCDPISEHNRLYWYRQTLGQGPEFLTYFQNEAQLEKSRLLSDRFSAERPKGSFSTLEIQRTEQGDSAMYLCASSQAAGGYEQYFGPGTRLTVT.

This rearrangement joins TRBV6-5 to TRBJ1-1; D call uncertain. Germline assignment: CDR1 MNHEY and CDR2 SVGAGI. The CDR3 consists of 12 residues. V was trimmed by 0 bases and J by 11 bases, leaving 10 bases between them. CDR3 nucleotide sequence: TGTGCCAGCAGTTACTCCTGGCCTCCTGCTTTCTTT. It encodes CASSYSWPPAFF.

CDR3 in amino acids: CASSEAPGLAGRGQFF. The DNA for the CDR3 is TGTGCCAGCAGTGAAGCGCCGGGACTAGCCGGGAGGGGGCAGTTCTTC. The V call is TRBV6-1, the J call TRBJ2-1; TRBD2 aligns across 9 bases. The CDR3 is made up of 16 amino acids. The J segment lost 12 bases and the V segment lost 0 bases, leaving 12 bases of the junction unmatched. Germline assignment: CDR1 MNHNS and CDR2 SASEGT.

V usage is TRBV4-1 and J usage is TRBJ1-2; 7 nucleotides agree with TRBD1. CDR1 and CDR2 from the germline V gene are MGHRA and YSYEKL. The CDR3 extends over 13 amino acids. With 4 bases clipped from V and 2 bases from J, the junction kept 1 base outside the gene matches. CDR3 sequence: CASSPQGNYGYTF. In DNA form, the CDR3 reads TGCGCCAGCAGCCCACAGGGGAACTATGGCTACACCTTC.

The genes are TRBV30 and TRBJ2-3; a weak D match, TRBD2 (6 bases). This CDR3 region has 13 residues. V shed 2 bases and J shed 5 bases, with 11 bases lying between them. Looked up from germline, CDR1 is GTSNPN and CDR2 is SVGIG (reference sequence). The DNA for the CDR3 is TGTGCCTGGAGTTTGGGACTTCAAGATACGCAGTATTTT. Its protein is CAWSLGLQDTQYF.

The rearrangement links TRBV5-6 to TRBJ1-3; possible D gene TRBD1, 6 bases. V dropped 4 bases and J dropped 3 bases, with 14 bases sitting between them. The germline CDR1 and CDR2 sequences are SGHDT and YYEEEE. CDR3 length: 15 amino acids. The CDR3 region has the DNA TGTGCCAGCAGCCGGAACTACAGGGTTGGAAACACCATATATTTT. Translating gives CASSRNYRVGNTIYF.

This chain connects TRBV6-4 to TRBJ2-3; 8 nucleotides match TRBD2. Germline V gene sequence: CDR1 MRHNA, CDR2 SNTAGT. The V and J ends lost 3 bases and 7 bases, in that order; junction bases with no gene match: 18. The CDR3 covers 18 residues. The CDR3 coding sequence is TGTGCCAGCAGTGAGATCAGGATGCCGGGGGGGACACAACATACGCAGTATTTT. Its translation is CASSEIRMPGGTQHTQYF.